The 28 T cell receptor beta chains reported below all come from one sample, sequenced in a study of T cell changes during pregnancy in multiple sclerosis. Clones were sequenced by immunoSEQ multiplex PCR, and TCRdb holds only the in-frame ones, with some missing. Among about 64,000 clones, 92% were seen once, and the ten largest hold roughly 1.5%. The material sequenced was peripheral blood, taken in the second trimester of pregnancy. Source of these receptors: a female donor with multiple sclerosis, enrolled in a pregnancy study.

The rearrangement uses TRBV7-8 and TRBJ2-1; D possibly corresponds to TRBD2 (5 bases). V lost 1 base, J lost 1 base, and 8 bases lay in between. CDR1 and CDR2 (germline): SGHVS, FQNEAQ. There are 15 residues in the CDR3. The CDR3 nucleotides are TGTGCCAGCAGCTTAGTCGGGGTTTCCTACAATGAGCAGTTCTTC. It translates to CASSLVGVSYNEQFF.

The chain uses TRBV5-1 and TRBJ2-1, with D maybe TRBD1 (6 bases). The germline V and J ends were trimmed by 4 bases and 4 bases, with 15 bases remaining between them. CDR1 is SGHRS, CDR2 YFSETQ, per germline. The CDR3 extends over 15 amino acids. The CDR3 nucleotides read TGCGCCAGCAGCGGATTGGACAGCAGGTACAATGAGCAGTTCTTC. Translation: CASSGLDSRYNEQFF.

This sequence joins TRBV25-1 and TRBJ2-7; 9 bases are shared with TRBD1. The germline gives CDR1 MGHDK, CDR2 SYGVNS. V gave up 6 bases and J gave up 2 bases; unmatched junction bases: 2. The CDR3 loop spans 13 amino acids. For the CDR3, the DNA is TGTGCCAGCAGGGACAGGGGTCCCTACGAGCAGTACTTC. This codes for CASRDRGPYEQYF.

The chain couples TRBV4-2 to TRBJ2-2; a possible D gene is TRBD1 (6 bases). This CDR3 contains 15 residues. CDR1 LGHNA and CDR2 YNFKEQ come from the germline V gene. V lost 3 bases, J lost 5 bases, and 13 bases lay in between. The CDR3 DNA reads TGTGCCAGCAGCCAGGGGGCGCCGGGGACCGGGGAGCTGTTTTTT. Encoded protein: CASSQGAPGTGELFF.

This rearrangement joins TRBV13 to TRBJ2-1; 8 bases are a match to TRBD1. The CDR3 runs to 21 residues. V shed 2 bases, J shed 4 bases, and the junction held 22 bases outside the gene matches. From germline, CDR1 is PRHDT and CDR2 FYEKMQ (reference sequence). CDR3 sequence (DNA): TGTGCCAGCAGCTTACGGGCAAAAGCGACAGGGGACCCCCTTTATTACAATGAGCAGTTCTTC. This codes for CASSLRAKATGDPLYYNEQFF.

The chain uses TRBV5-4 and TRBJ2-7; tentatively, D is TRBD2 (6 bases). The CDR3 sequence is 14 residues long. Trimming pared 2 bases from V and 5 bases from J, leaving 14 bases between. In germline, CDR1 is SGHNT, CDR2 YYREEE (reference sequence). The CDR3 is CASSFDGRSDEQYF. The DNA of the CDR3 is TGTGCCAGCAGCTTTGACGGGAGATCGGACGAGCAGTACTTC.

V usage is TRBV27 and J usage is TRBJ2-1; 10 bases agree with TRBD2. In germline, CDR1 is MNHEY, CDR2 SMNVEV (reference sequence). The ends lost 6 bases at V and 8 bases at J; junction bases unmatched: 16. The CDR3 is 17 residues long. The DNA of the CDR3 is TGTGCCAGCAGCCGAAGGTTACTAGCGGGAATCCTCGATGAGCAGTTCTTC. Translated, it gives CASSRRLLAGILDEQFF.

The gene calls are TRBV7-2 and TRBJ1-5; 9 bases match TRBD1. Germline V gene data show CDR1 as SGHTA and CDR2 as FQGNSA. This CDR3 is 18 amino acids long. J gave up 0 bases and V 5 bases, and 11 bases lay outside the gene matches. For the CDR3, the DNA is TGTGCCAGCAGCGCCAAGGGACAGGGACTTTATAGCAATCAGCCCCAGCATTTT. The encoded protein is CASSAKGQGLYSNQPQHF. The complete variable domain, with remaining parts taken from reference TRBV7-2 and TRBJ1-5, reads GAGVSQSPSNKVTEKGKDVELRCDPISGHTALYWYRQSLGQGLEFLIYFQGNSAPDKSGLPSDRFSAERTGGSVSTLTIQRTQQEDSAVYLCASSAKGQGLYSNQPQHFGDGTRLSIL.

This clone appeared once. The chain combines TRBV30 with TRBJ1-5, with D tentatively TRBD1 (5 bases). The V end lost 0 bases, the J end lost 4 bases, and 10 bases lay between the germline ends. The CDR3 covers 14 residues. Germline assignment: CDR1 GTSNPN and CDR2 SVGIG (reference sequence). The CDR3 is CAWSVVGGNQPQHF. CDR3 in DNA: TGTGCCTGGAGTGTAGTCGGGGGGAATCAGCCCCAGCATTTT.

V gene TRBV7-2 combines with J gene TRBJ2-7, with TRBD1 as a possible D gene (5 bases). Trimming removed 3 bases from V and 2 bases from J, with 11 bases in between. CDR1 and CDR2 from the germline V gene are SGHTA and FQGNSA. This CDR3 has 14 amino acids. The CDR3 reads CASSFGRDTYEQYF. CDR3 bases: TGTGCCAGCAGCTTCGGCAGGGATACCTACGAGCAGTACTTC.

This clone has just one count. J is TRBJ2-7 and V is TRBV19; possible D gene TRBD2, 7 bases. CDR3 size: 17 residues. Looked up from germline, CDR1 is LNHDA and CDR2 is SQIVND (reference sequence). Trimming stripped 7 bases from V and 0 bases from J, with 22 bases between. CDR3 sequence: CASTNARGGDSSYEQYF. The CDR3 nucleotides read TGTGCCAGTACCAACGCAAGAGGGGGGGATTCCTCCTACGAGCAGTACTTC.

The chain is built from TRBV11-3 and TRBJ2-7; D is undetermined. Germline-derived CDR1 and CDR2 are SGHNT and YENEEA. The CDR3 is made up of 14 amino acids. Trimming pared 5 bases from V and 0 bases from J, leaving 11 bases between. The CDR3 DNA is TGTGCCAGCAGCGCGAGAATAACCTCCTACGAGCAGTACTTC. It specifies CASSARITSYEQYF.

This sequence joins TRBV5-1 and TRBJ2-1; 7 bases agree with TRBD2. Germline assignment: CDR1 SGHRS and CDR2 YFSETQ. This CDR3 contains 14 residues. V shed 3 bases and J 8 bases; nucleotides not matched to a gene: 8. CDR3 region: CASSSGGRGDEQFF. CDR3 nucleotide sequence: TGCGCCAGCAGCTCGGGCGGGAGAGGGGATGAGCAGTTCTTC.

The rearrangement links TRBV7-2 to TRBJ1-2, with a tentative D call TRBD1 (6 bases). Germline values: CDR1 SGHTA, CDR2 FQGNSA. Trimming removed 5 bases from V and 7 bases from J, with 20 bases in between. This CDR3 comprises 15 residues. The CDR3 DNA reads TGTGCCAGCAGCCCCCCGGGCGGGGGCCATACTGGCTACACCTTC. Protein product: CASSPPGGGHTGYTF.

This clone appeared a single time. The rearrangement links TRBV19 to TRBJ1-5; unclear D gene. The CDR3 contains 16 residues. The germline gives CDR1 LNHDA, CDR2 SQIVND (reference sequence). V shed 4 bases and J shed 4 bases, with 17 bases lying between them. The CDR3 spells CASSSLWTGENQPQHF. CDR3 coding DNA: TGTGCCAGTAGTAGCCTCTGGACGGGAGAAAATCAGCCCCAGCATTTT.

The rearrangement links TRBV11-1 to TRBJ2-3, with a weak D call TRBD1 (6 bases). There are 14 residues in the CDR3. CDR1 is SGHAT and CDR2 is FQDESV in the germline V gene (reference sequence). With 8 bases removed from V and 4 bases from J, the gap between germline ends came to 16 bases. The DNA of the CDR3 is TGTGCCAGCGGGAAGACAGGAGCCTCAGATACGCAGTATTTT. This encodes CASGKTGASDTQYF.

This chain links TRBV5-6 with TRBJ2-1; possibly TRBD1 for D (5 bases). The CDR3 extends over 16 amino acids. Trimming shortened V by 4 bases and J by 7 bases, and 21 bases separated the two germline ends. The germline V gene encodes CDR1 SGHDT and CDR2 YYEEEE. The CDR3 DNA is TGTGCCAGCAGCCCTTGGGGCCAGGGTTATCGTAATGAGCAGTTCTTC. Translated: CASSPWGQGYRNEQFF. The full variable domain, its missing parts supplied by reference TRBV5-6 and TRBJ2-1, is DAGVTQSPTHLIKTRGQQVTLRCSPKSGHDTVSWYQQALGQGPQFIFQYYEEEERQRGNFPDRFSGHQFPNYSSELNVNALLLGDSALYLCASSPWGQGYRNEQFFGPGTRLTVL.

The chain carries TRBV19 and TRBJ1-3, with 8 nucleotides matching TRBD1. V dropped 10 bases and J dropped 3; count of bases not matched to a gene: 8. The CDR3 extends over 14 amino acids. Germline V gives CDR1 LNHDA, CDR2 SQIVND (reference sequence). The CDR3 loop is CATVDRGGGNTIYF. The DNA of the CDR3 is TGTGCCACCGTAGACAGGGGAGGTGGAAACACCATATATTTT.

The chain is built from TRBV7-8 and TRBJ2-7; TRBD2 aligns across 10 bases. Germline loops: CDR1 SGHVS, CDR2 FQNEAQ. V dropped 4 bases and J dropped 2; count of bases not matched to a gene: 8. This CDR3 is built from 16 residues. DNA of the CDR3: TGTGCCAGCAGCTACCTTACTAGCGGGGAAACCTACGAGCAGTACTTC. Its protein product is CASSYLTSGETYEQYF.

This CDR3 is CASIDGTGFFYGYTF. In DNA, the CDR3 is TGTGCCAGCATTGACGGGACAGGGTTTTTTTATGGCTACACCTTC. The gene calls are TRBV6-1 and TRBJ1-2; 9 nucleotides agree with TRBD1. The J segment lost 5 bases and the V segment lost 7 bases, leaving 11 bases of the junction unmatched. Germline values: CDR1 MNHNS, CDR2 SASEGT. The CDR3 is 15 residues long.

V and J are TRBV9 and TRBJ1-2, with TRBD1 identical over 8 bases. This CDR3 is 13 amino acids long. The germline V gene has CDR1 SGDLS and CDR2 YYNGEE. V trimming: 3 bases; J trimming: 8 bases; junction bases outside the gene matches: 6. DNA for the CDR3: TGTGCCAGCAGCGCCGACAGGGGTGTCGGCTACACCTTC. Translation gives CASSADRGVGYTF.

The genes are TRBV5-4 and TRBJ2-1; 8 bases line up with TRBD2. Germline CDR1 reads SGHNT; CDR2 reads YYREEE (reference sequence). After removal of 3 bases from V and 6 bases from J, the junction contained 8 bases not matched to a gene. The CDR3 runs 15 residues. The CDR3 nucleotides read TGTGCCAGCAGCTGGGGGGTGGGACTAGGCAATGAGCAGTTCTTC. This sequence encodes CASSWGVGLGNEQFF.

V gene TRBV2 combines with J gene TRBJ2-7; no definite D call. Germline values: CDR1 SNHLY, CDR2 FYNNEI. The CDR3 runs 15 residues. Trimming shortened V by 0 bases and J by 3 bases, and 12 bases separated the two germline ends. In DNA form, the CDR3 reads TGTGCCAGCAGTGAAGCGCTTCAGGCTTTCTACGAGCAGTACTTC. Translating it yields CASSEALQAFYEQYF.

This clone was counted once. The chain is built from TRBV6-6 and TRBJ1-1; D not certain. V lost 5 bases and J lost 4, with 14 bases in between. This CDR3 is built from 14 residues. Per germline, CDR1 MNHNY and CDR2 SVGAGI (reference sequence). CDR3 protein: CASSASLEITEAFF. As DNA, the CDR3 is TGTGCCAGCAGTGCCTCCTTGGAGATCACTGAAGCTTTCTTT.

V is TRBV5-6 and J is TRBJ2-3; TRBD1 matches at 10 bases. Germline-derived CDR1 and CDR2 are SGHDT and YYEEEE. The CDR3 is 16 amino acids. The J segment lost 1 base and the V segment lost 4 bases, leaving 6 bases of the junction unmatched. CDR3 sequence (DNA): TGTGCCAGCAGCGTCTCCGGGACAGGGGGCACAGATACGCAGTATTTT. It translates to CASSVSGTGGTDTQYF. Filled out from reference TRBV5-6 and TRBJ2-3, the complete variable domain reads DAGVTQSPTHLIKTRGQQVTLRCSPKSGHDTVSWYQQALGQGPQFIFQYYEEEERQRGNFPDRFSGHQFPNYSSELNVNALLLGDSALYLCASSVSGTGGTDTQYFGPGTRLTVL.

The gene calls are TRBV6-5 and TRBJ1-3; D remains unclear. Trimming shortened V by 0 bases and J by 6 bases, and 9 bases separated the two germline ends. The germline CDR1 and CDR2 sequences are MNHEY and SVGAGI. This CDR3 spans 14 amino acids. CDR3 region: CASSYSRQSNTIYF. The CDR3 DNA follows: TGTGCCAGCAGTTACTCGAGACAATCAAACACCATATATTTT.

Written as DNA, the CDR3 is TGCGCCAGCAGCCCCGACAGATCTGGAAACACCATATATTTT. Translation gives CASSPDRSGNTIYF. The chain recombines TRBV5-1 with TRBJ1-3, with D possibly TRBD1 on 5 matching bases. V lost 4 bases, J lost 1 base, and 9 bases lay in between. CDR1 and CDR2 (germline): SGHRS, YFSETQ. This CDR3 has 14 residues. The full variable domain, its missing parts supplied by reference TRBV5-1 and TRBJ1-3, is KAGVTQTPRYLIKTRGQQVTLSCSPISGHRSVSWYQQTPGQGLQFLFEYFSETQRNKGNFPGRFSGRQFSNSRSEMNVSTLELGDSALYLCASSPDRSGNTIYFGEGSWLTVV.

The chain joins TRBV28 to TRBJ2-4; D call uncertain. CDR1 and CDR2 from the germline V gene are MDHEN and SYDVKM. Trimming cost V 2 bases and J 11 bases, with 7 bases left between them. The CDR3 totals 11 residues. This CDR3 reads CASSLQTFQYF. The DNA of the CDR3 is TGTGCCAGCAGTTTACAGACTTTTCAGTACTTC.